This is a list of T cell receptor beta chains from one sample in a study of cytomegalovirus exposure and HLA in healthy donors. Produced via immunoSEQ multiplex PCR; TCRdb's table is partial and in-frame only. The sample gives under 200,000 clones, 84% of which show up once; around 0.96% is in the top ten. Input material: PBMCs. These receptors were collected from a man younger than 40 in good health and CMV-seronegative. Each CDR3 is given with its conserved first and last residue. The D gene is left open where the match is weak. Rows may omit the clone size; those that give it use once, few, many or a size class.

d_call	clone_size	v_call	cdr3_length	j_call	cdr3_aa	cdr3_nt
.	.	TRBV5-1	13	TRBJ2-4	CASSLDSKNIQYF	TGCGCCAGCAGCTTGGACAGTAAAAACATTCAGTACTTC
TRBD2	.	TRBV7-6	15	TRBJ2-7	CASSLATSGSGEQYF	TGTGCCAGCAGCTTAGCGACTAGCGGGAGTGGGGAGCAGTACTTC
TRBD2	.	TRBV6-6	16	TRBJ2-7	CASSSTGLAGTYEQYF	TGTGCCAGCTCTTCAACAGGTCTAGCGGGAACCTACGAGCAGTACTTC
.	.	TRBV7-8	16	TRBJ2-4	CASSLGSSRAKNIQYF	TGTGCCAGCAGCTTAGGGTCCTCGAGAGCCAAAAACATTCAGTACTTC
TRBD1	.	TRBV7-3	14	TRBJ2-1	CASSDRGGGNEQFF	TGTGCCAGCAGCGACAGGGGAGGCGGCAATGAGCAGTTCTTC
TRBD1	.	TRBV6-5	16	TRBJ1-6	CASSYITGQGPTPLHF	TGTGCCAGCAGTTATATAACGGGACAGGGGCCCACACCCCTCCACTTT
.	.	TRBV5-1	14	TRBJ1-1	CASSLGAGGAEAFF	TGCGCCAGCAGCTTGGGTGCTGGGGGGGCTGAAGCTTTCTTT
.	.	TRBV6-6	13	TRBJ1-5	CASSPGINQPQHF	TGTGCCAGCAGCCCCGGGATCAATCAGCCCCAGCATTTT
.	.	TRBV28	14	TRBJ1-5	CASSLRRGYQPQHF	TGTGCCAGCAGTTTAAGAAGAGGCTATCAGCCCCAGCATTTT
.	.	TRBV12-5	18	TRBJ2-1	CASGLPTHRASPYNEQFF	TGTGCTAGTGGTTTGCCAACCCACAGGGCCTCCCCTTACAATGAGCAGTTCTTC
TRBD1	.	TRBV7-9	17	TRBJ2-6	CASSPRDREGGANVLTF	TGTGCCAGCAGCCCCCGGGACAGGGAAGGTGGGGCCAACGTCCTGACTTTC
.	.	TRBV5-1	14	TRBJ2-7	CASSLDTDNYEQYF	TGCGCCAGCAGCTTGGACACGGACAACTACGAGCAGTACTTC
.	.	TRBV7-8	15	TRBJ2-7	CASSSRMGPPYEQYF	TGTGCCAGCAGCTCGAGAATGGGCCCCCCGTACGAGCAGTACTTC
.	once	TRBV11-2	13	TRBJ2-2	CASSLEGAGELFF	TGTGCCAGCAGCTTAGAAGGGGCCGGGGAGCTGTTTTTT
.	.	TRBV4-1	17	TRBJ1-3	CASSHWVQGSNGNTIYF	TGCGCCAGCAGCCACTGGGTACAGGGTTCTAACGGAAACACCATATATTTT
.	.	TRBV11-1	14	TRBJ2-7	CASSLVSSSYEQYF	TGTGCCAGCAGCTTAGTCTCGAGCTCCTACGAGCAGTACTTC
.	.	TRBV4-2	14	TRBJ2-5	CASSGPQGSETQYF	TGTGCCAGCAGTGGCCCTCAGGGCTCGGAGACCCAGTACTTC
TRBD1	.	TRBV29-1	13	TRBJ1-2	CSVDVGGQGGTYF	TGCAGCGTTGACGTGGGGGGACAGGGAGGAACATACTTC
TRBD1	.	TRBV5-1	15	TRBJ2-2	CASSLEGQGIGELFF	TGCGCCAGCAGCTTGGAGGGACAGGGCATCGGGGAGCTGTTTTTT
TRBD1	.	TRBV10-1	15	TRBJ2-7	CASSDDFEGAPEQYF	TGCGCCAGCAGTGATGATTTTGAGGGGGCTCCCGAGCAGTACTTC
TRBD1	.	TRBV2	17	TRBJ1-1	CASSGTGTGGKNTEAFF	TGTGCCAGCAGTGGGACCGGGACAGGGGGGAAGAACACTGAAGCTTTCTTT
TRBD1	.	TRBV4-1	15	TRBJ2-4	CASSLIWDSKNIQYF	TGCGCCAGCAGCCTTATCTGGGACAGTAAAAACATTCAGTACTTC
TRBD1	.	TRBV5-1	14	TRBJ2-7	CASSLQGTYYEQYF	TGCGCCAGCAGCTTACAGGGGACCTACTACGAGCAGTACTTC
TRBD1	.	TRBV6-4	14	TRBJ1-4	CASSDGTDNEKLFF	TGTGCCAGCAGCGACGGGACAGATAATGAAAAACTGTTTTTT
TRBD1	.	TRBV5-1	17	TRBJ1-2	CASSHSTPGQENYGYTF	TGCGCCAGCAGCCACTCCACCCCGGGACAGGAGAACTATGGCTACACCTTC
.	.	TRBV5-8	13	TRBJ1-2	CASSFDTAYGYTF	TGTGCCAGCAGCTTTGACACCGCCTATGGCTACACCTTC
TRBD1	.	TRBV10-3	13	TRBJ2-3	CAISRQGTDTQYF	TGTGCCATCAGCCGACAGGGAACAGATACGCAGTATTTT
TRBD2	.	TRBV19	16	TRBJ2-2	CASRYFLAGEAGELFF	TGTGCCAGTCGCTATTTTCTAGCGGGAGAAGCCGGGGAGCTGTTTTTT
.	.	TRBV4-3	17	TRBJ2-2	CASSPRGVGAGTGELFF	TGCGCCAGCAGCCCGCGAGGGGTGGGGGCGGGCACCGGGGAGCTGTTTTTT
.	.	TRBV12-5	15	TRBJ2-7	CASAIDSPRSYEQYF	TGTGCTAGTGCGATCGACAGTCCCCGCTCCTACGAGCAGTACTTC
.	once	TRBV21-1	16	TRBJ2-1	CASSRGSRGSYNEQFF	TGTGCCAGCAGCAGGGGTAGCAGGGGGTCCTACAATGAGCAGTTCTTC
TRBD1	.	TRBV4-1	15	TRBJ1-5	CASSQDISGGQPQHF	TGCGCCAGCAGCCAAGATATTTCAGGGGGGCAGCCCCAGCATTTT
.	.	TRBV7-9	14	TRBJ2-1	CASSLGQSGNEQFF	TGTGCCAGCAGCTTGGGACAATCAGGCAATGAGCAGTTCTTC
TRBD2	.	TRBV6-1	15	TRBJ2-5	CASSVTSGGGETQYF	TGTGCCAGCAGTGTCACTAGCGGGGGAGGGGAGACCCAGTACTTC
.	.	TRBV7-6	14	TRBJ2-1	CASSSQRAVNEQFF	TGTGCCAGCAGCTCCCAGCGGGCTGTCAATGAGCAGTTCTTC
TRBD1	.	TRBV9	15	TRBJ2-5	CASSVGQGASWEQYF	TGTGCCAGCAGCGTCGGACAGGGGGCTAGTTGGGAGCAGTACTTC
.	.	TRBV9	13	TRBJ1-4	CASSKGEEEKLFF	TGTGCCAGCAGTAAGGGAGAAGAAGAAAAACTGTTTTTT
TRBD2	.	TRBV25-1	17	TRBJ2-1	CASQGLAGGPHYNEQFF	TGTGCCAGCCAGGGACTAGCGGGAGGGCCCCATTACAATGAGCAGTTCTTC
.	.	TRBV11-2	12	TRBJ2-1	CASSLGGDEQFF	TGTGCCAGCAGCTTAGGGGGAGATGAGCAGTTCTTC
TRBD1	.	TRBV4-1	15	TRBJ1-4	CASSQPDRANEKLFF	TGCGCCAGCAGCCAACCAGACAGGGCTAATGAAAAACTGTTTTTT
.	.	TRBV10-3	13	TRBJ2-5	CAARGAGQETQYF	TGTGCCGCCAGGGGAGCGGGACAAGAGACCCAGTACTTC
.	.	TRBV2	16	TRBJ1-1	CASSQPAGTLNTEAFF	TGTGCCAGCAGCCAGCCGGCAGGGACTTTGAACACTGAAGCTTTCTTT
TRBD1	.	TRBV4-1	14	TRBJ2-7	CASSPSMDRYEQYF	TGCGCCAGCAGCCCCTCGATGGACAGGTACGAGCAGTACTTC
.	.	TRBV28	11	TRBJ1-1	CAVEGNTEAFF	TGTGCCGTGGAGGGTAATACTGAAGCTTTCTTT
.	.	TRBV5-1	14	TRBJ1-1	CASSPGQANTEAFF	TGCGCCAGCAGCCCTGGACAAGCGAACACTGAAGCTTTCTTT
TRBD1	once	TRBV27	13	TRBJ1-6	CASSVTGGSPLHF	TGTGCCAGCAGTGTGACAGGGGGATCACCCCTCCACTTT
TRBD1	.	TRBV11-3	14	TRBJ2-1	CASSLTGVHSEQFF	TGTGCCAGCAGCTTAACAGGGGTTCACAGTGAGCAGTTCTTC
TRBD1	.	TRBV5-1	15	TRBJ2-7	CASSFPDRTSYEQYF	TGCGCCAGCAGCTTCCCGGACAGGACCTCCTACGAGCAGTACTTC
.	.	TRBV7-9	14	TRBJ1-4	CASSLGQLNEKLFF	TGTGCCAGCAGCTTAGGGCAGTTAAATGAAAAACTGTTTTTT
.	once	TRBV10-3	14	TRBJ2-7	CAISESVFSYEQYF	TGTGCCATCAGTGAGTCTGTCTTCTCCTACGAGCAGTACTTC